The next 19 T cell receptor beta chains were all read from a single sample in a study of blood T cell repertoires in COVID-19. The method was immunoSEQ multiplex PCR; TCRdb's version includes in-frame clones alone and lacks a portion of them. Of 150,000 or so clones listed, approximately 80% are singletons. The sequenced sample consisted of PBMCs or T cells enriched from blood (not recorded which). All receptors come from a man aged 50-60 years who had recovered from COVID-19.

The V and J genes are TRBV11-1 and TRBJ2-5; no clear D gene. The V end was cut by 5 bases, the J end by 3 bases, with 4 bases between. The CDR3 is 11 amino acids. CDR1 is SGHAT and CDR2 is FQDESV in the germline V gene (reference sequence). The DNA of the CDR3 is TGTGCCAGCAGCGTCAAAGAGACCCAGTACTTC. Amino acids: CASSVKETQYF.

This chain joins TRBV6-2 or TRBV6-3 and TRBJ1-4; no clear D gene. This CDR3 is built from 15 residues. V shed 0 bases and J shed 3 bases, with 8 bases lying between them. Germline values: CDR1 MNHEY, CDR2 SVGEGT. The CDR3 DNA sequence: TGTGCCAGCAGTTACTCGGTCGGGTCTAATGAAAAACTGTTTTTT. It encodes CASSYSVGSNEKLFF.

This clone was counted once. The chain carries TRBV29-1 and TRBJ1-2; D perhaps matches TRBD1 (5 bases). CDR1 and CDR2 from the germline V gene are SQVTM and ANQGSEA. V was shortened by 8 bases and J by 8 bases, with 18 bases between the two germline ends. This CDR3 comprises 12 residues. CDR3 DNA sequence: TGCAGCTACGACGCGGGGGGGAGAGGCTACACCTTC. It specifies CSYDAGGRGYTF.

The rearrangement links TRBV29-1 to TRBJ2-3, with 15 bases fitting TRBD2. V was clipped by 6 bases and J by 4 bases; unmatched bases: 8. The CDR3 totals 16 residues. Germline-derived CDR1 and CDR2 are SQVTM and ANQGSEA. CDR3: CSVVPGLAGGPDTQYF. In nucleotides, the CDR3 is TGCAGCGTGGTCCCGGGACTAGCGGGGGGCCCAGATACGCAGTATTTT.

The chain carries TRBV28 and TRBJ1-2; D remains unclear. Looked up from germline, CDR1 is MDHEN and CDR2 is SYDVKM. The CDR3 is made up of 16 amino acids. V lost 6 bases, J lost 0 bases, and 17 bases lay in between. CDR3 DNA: TGTGCCAGCAGGCTCATAAGAGGAGGCGCTAACTATGGCTACACCTTC. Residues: CASRLIRGGANYGYTF.

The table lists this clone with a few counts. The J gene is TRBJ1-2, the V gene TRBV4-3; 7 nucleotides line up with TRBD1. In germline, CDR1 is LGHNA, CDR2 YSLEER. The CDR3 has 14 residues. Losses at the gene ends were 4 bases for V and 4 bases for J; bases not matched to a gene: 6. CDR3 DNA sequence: TGCGCCAGCAGCCGGGAGACAGGGACCTATGGCTACACCTTC. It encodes CASSRETGTYGYTF.

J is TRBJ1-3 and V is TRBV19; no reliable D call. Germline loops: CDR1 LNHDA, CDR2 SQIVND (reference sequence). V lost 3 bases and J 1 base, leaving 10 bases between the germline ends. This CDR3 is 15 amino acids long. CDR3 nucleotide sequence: TGTGCCAGTAGTATCTCGACACTGTCTGGAAACACCATATATTTT. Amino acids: CASSISTLSGNTIYF.

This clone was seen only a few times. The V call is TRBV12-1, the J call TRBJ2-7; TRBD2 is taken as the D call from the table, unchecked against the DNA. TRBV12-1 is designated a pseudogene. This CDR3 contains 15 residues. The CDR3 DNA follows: TGTGCCAGCCCGAAAGGACTAGCGGAATCCTACGAGCAGTACTTC. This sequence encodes CASPKGLAESYEQYF.

CDR3 sequence (DNA): TGCGCCAGCAGCTTGGGGACAGGGAACTATGGCTACACCTTC. This translates into CASSLGTGNYGYTF. The V and J genes are TRBV5-1 and TRBJ1-2; 8 bases are a match to TRBD1. The V segment lost 0 bases and the J segment 2 bases; nucleotides outside the gene matches: 0. This CDR3 comprises 14 residues. Looked up from germline, CDR1 is SGHRS and CDR2 is YFSETQ.

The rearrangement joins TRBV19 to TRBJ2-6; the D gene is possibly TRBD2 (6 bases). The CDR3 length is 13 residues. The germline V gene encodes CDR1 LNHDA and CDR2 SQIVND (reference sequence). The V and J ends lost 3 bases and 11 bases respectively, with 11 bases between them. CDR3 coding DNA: TGTGCCAGTAGTATCGGGAGCCCAGACGTCCTGACTTTC. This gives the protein CASSIGSPDVLTF.

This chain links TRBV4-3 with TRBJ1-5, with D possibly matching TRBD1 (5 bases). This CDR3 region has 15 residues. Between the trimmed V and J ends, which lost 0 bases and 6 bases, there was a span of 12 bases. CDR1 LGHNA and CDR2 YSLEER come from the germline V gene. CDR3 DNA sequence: TGCGCCAGCAGCCAAGATCGGCAGGGAGGTCAGCCCCAGCATTTT. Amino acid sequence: CASSQDRQGGQPQHF.

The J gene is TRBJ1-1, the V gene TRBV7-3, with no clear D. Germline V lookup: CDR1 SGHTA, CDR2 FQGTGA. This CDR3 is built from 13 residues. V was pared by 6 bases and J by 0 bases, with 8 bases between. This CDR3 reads CASRIDMNTEAFF. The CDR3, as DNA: TGTGCCAGCAGAATTGACATGAACACTGAAGCTTTCTTT.

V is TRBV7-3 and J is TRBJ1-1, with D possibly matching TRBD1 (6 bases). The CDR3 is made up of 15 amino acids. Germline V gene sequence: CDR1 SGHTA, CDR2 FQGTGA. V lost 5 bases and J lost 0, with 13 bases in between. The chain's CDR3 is CASSNGQLMNTEAFF. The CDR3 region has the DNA TGTGCCAGCAGCAACGGACAGCTTATGAACACTGAAGCTTTCTTT.

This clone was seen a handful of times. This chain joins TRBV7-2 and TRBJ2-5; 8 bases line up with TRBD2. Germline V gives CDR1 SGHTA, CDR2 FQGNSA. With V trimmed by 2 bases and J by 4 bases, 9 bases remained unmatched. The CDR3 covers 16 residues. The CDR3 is CASSLNSGAGRETQYF. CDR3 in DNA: TGTGCCAGCAGCTTAAATAGCGGGGCGGGGCGAGAGACCCAGTACTTC. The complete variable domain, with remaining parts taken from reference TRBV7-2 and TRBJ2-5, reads GAGVSQSPSNKVTEKGKDVELRCDPISGHTALYWYRQSLGQGLEFLIYFQGNSAPDKSGLPSDRFSAERTGGSVSTLTIQRTQQEDSAVYLCASSLNSGAGRETQYFGPGTRLLVL.

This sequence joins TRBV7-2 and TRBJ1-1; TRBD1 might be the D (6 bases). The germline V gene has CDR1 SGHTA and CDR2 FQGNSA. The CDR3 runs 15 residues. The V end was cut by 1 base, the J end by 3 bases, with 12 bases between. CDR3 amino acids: CASSLGFGGHTEAFF. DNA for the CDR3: TGTGCCAGCAGCTTAGGTTTCGGGGGGCACACTGAAGCTTTCTTT.

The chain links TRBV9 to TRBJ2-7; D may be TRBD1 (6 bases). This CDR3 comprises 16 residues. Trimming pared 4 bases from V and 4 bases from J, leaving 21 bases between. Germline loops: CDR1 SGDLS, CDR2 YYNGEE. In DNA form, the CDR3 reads TGTGCCAGCAGCCGTGGCAGGGGAAATATTGGGTACGAGCAGTACTTC. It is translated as CASSRGRGNIGYEQYF.

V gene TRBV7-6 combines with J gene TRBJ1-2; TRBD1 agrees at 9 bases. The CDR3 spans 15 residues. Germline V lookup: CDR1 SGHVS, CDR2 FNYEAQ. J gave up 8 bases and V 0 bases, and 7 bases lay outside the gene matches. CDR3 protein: CASSLALDRGYGYTF. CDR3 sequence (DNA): TGTGCCAGCAGCTTAGCGTTGGACAGGGGTTACGGCTACACCTTC.

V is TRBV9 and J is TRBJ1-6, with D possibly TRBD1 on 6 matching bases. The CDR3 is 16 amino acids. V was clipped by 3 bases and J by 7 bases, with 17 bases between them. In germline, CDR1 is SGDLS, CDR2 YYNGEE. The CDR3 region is CASSAGPQGRNSPLHF. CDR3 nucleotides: TGTGCCAGCAGCGCCGGCCCCCAGGGGCGAAATTCACCCCTCCACTTT. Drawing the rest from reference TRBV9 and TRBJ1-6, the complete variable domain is DSGVTQTPKHLITATGQRVTLRCSPRSGDLSVYWYQQSLDQGLQFLIQYYNGEERAKGNILERFSAQQFPDLHSELNLSSLELGDSALYFCASSAGPQGRNSPLHFGNGTRLTVT.

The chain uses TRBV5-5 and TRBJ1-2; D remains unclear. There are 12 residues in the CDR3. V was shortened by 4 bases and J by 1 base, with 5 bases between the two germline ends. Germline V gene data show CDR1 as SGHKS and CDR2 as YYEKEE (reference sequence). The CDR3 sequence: CASSPDNYGYTF. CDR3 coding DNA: TGTGCCAGCAGCCCAGATAACTATGGCTACACCTTC.